The 29 T cell receptor beta chains given below trace back to one sample, sequenced in a study of blood T cell repertoires in COVID-19. Some clones are missing from TCRdb's copy, which holds only in-frame ones; the method was immunoSEQ multiplex PCR. The table lists under 250,000 clones, under 90% of them singletons. The sample comprised PBMCs or T cells enriched from blood (not recorded which). These receptors were taken from a man aged 40-55 years who had recovered from COVID-19.

V is TRBV3-1 (or the pseudogene TRBV3-2) and J is TRBJ2-1, with 9 bases aligning to TRBD2. The length of the CDR3 is 14 residues. With 1 base clipped from V and 16 bases from J, the junction kept 11 bases outside the gene matches. CDR1 and CDR2 (germline): LGHDT, YNNKEL (reference sequence). In DNA form, the CDR3 reads TGTGCCAGCAGCCAAGGGGTGTTAGCGGGGGTTCCTTTCTTC. It encodes CASSQGVLAGVPFF.

This rearrangement joins TRBV7-2 to TRBJ1-5; a possible D gene is TRBD1 (5 bases). The CDR3 totals 12 residues. Germline CDR1 reads SGHTA; CDR2 reads FQGNSA. Deletions cut 5 bases from V and 9 bases from J, with 11 bases between. CDR3 coding DNA: TGTGCCAGCAGCGGGGCCGGTGGGCCCCAGCATTTT. Its protein is CASSGAGGPQHF.

The CDR3 DNA is TGTGCCAGCAGTGAGCAGGGGGTGAATGAGCAGTTCTTC. Its protein product is CASSEQGVNEQFF. V is TRBV2 and J is TRBJ2-1; 7 nucleotides match TRBD1. With 3 bases clipped from V and 7 bases from J, the junction kept 3 bases outside the gene matches. In germline, CDR1 is SNHLY, CDR2 FYNNEI. This CDR3 contains 13 residues.

The chain combines TRBV3-1 (or the pseudogene TRBV3-2) with TRBJ1-3; D ambiguous. V lost 1 base to trimming and J lost 0 bases, with 16 bases between them. The CDR3 consists of 18 residues. Germline CDR1 LGHDT, CDR2 YNNKEL (reference sequence). CDR3 coding DNA: TGTGCCAGCAGCCAAGTGGGCCCAACCTCTATCTCTGGAAACACCATATATTTT. It codes for CASSQVGPTSISGNTIYF.

This chain uses TRBV11-2 with TRBJ2-3; D ambiguous. V was cut by 8 bases and J by 6 bases, with 9 bases left in between. The CDR3 runs to 11 residues. Per germline, CDR1 SGHAT and CDR2 FQNNGV. CDR3 in amino acids: CASARRDTQYF. For the CDR3, the DNA is TGTGCCAGCGCACGTCGGGATACGCAGTATTTT.

The chain joins TRBV5-1 to TRBJ1-2; D is unclear. From germline, CDR1 is SGHRS and CDR2 YFSETQ. CDR3 length: 15 residues. Deletions cut 0 bases from V and 2 bases from J, with 11 bases between. CDR3 DNA: TGCGCCAGCAGCTTGGCCGCGGAAATAAACTATGGCTACACCTTC. Its translation: CASSLAAEINYGYTF.

The V and J genes are TRBV11-2 and TRBJ2-5; D may be TRBD1 (5 bases). CDR3 length: 15 residues. Germline V gene sequence: CDR1 SGHAT, CDR2 FQNNGV. V lost 1 base to trimming and J lost 2 bases, with 11 bases between them. CDR3 nucleotide sequence: TGTGCCAGCAGCTTAGCGGCGACAGCACAAGAGACCCAGTACTTC. Translation: CASSLAATAQETQYF.

The V and J genes are TRBV30 and TRBJ2-7; 7 nucleotides match TRBD1. This CDR3 contains 15 residues. The germline V gene has CDR1 GTSNPN and CDR2 SVGIG (reference sequence). The V segment lost 0 bases and the J segment 6 bases; nucleotides outside the gene matches: 11. The CDR3 region is CAWSVDRPRATEQYF. The CDR3 coding sequence is TGTGCCTGGAGTGTGGACAGGCCTCGCGCTACCGAGCAGTACTTC.

This chain connects TRBV19 to TRBJ2-4; 8 positions match TRBD2. The CDR3 sequence is 16 residues long. CDR1 and CDR2 (germline): LNHDA, SQIVND (reference sequence). Trimming removed 5 bases from V and 2 bases from J; junction bases left unmatched: 8. CDR3 DNA sequence: TGTGCCAGTAGTCTAAGCGGGAGCGGAACCAAAAACATTCAGTACTTC. This sequence encodes CASSLSGSGTKNIQYF.

DNA of the CDR3: TGTGCCAGCAGCTTAGCGATAATAGCGGGAGGGTTAAACTACGAGCAGTACTTC. Protein sequence: CASSLAIIAGGLNYEQYF. The chain links TRBV7-8 to TRBJ2-7, with 11 bases aligning to TRBD2. The CDR3 has 18 residues. Germline CDR1 and CDR2: SGHVS and FQNEAQ. The V gene end was trimmed by 0 bases and the J gene end by 3 bases; junction bases not matched to a gene: 10.

Turning to this clone: The same CDR3 can be traced to other DNA sequences in this sample. V and J are TRBV30 and TRBJ1-2, with 7 bases aligning to TRBD1. Germline CDR1 is GTSNPN and CDR2 is SVGIG (reference sequence). The trim removed 0 bases at V and 3 bases at J, leaving 1 base unmatched. CDR3 length equals 13 residues. As DNA, the CDR3 is TGTGCCTGGAGTGTCCAGGGGGACTATGGCTACACCTTC. It translates to CAWSVQGDYGYTF.

The chain has TRBV9 and TRBJ2-7, with 9 bases aligning to TRBD2. The CDR3 has 14 residues. With 1 base clipped from V and 7 bases from J, the junction kept 6 bases outside the gene matches. Germline V gives CDR1 SGDLS, CDR2 YYNGEE. The CDR3 loop is CASSVSGGLGEQYF. The CDR3 DNA reads as TGTGCCAGCAGCGTAAGCGGGGGGTTAGGTGAGCAGTACTTC.

V and J are TRBV7-9 and TRBJ2-7, with 7 bases identical to TRBD2. This CDR3 has 15 residues. V shed 5 bases, J shed 2 bases, and the junction held 9 bases outside the gene matches. From germline, CDR1 is SEHNR and CDR2 FQNEAQ (reference sequence). The CDR3 nucleotides are TGTGCCAGCAGCACCCGGACTAGGAGGGCCTACGAGCAGTACTTC. Protein sequence: CASSTRTRRAYEQYF.

This rearrangement joins TRBV27 to TRBJ2-2; D is perhaps TRBD2 (5 bases). V was trimmed by 5 bases and J by 4 bases, leaving 11 bases between them. Germline values: CDR1 MNHEY, CDR2 SMNVEV (reference sequence). This CDR3 is built from 14 residues. Here the CDR3 DNA reads TGTGCCAGCAGTCTAACTAGGATCACCGGGGAGCTGTTTTTT. Encoded protein: CASSLTRITGELFF.

The V call is TRBV25-1, the J call TRBJ2-7, with TRBD2 identical over 8 bases. Germline CDR1 is MGHDK and CDR2 is SYGVNS. Trimming cost V 1 base and J 2 bases; bases outside gene matches: 7. The CDR3 is made up of 16 amino acids. The CDR3 loop reads CASSEWGSGTPYEQYF. The CDR3 DNA sequence: TGTGCCAGCAGTGAATGGGGTAGCGGGACCCCCTACGAGCAGTACTTC.

This chain uses TRBV7-3 with TRBJ2-3; 8 positions agree with TRBD2. Germline loops: CDR1 SGHTA, CDR2 FQGTGA. The V gene end was trimmed by 4 bases and the J gene end by 0 bases; junction bases not matched to a gene: 3. This CDR3 is 15 amino acids long. This CDR3 reads CASSSLAGSTDTQYF. The DNA for the CDR3 is TGTGCCAGCAGCTCGCTAGCGGGTAGCACAGATACGCAGTATTTT.

The DNA for the CDR3 is TGTGCCAGCAGTTTATTGGGGGGGGGCTCCTATAATTCACCCCTCCACTTT. Protein: CASSLLGGGSYNSPLHF. The V gene is TRBV27, the J gene TRBJ1-6; maybe TRBD1 (5 bases). V lost 1 base to trimming and J lost 0 bases, with 10 bases between them. This CDR3 has 17 residues. CDR1 and CDR2 from the germline V gene are MNHEY and SMNVEV (reference sequence).

This chain joins TRBV5-1 and TRBJ2-7; a possible D gene is TRBD2 (5 bases). Germline V CDR1 and CDR2: SGHRS, YFSETQ. CDR3 size: 16 residues. Trimming took off 4 bases at V and 5 bases at J, with 22 bases between the two ends. The CDR3 bases are TGCGCCAGCAGCCTAACTAGTACACCAGTAGGAGACGAGCAGTACTTC. This codes for CASSLTSTPVGDEQYF.

The CDR3 bases are TGTGCCAGCTCACCGAGTAGGTGGGGGGATGGCTACACCTTC. Translating it yields CASSPSRWGDGYTF. V gene TRBV18 combines with J gene TRBJ1-2, with D possibly matching TRBD1 (5 bases). The CDR3 sequence is 14 residues long. Trimming removed 3 bases from V and 6 bases from J, with 14 bases in between. Germline V gene sequence: CDR1 KGHSH, CDR2 LQKENI.

J is TRBJ2-7 and V is TRBV6-5; 9 bases fit TRBD1. V was clipped by 5 bases and J by 2 bases; unmatched bases: 4. The CDR3 runs to 14 residues. CDR1 and CDR2 (germline): MNHEY, SVGAGI. The CDR3, as DNA: TGTGCCAGCAGTCCGGACAGGGGAGCCTACGAGCAGTACTTC. Its protein product is CASSPDRGAYEQYF.

The chain recombines TRBV5-1 with TRBJ2-5; D gene unclear. Per the germline V gene, CDR1 is SGHRS and CDR2 is YFSETQ. Trimming took 1 base from V and 3 from J, leaving 7 bases between them. The CDR3 is 13 residues long. The CDR3 region is CASSLNFKETQYF. CDR3 in DNA: TGCGCCAGCAGCTTGAATTTTAAAGAGACCCAGTACTTC.

The chain is built from TRBV5-1 and TRBJ1-2; 9 nucleotides match TRBD1. Germline loops: CDR1 SGHRS, CDR2 YFSETQ. The trim removed 3 bases at V and 4 bases at J, leaving 4 bases unmatched. The CDR3 spans 14 residues. CDR3 bases: TGCGCCAGCAGCTGGGGACAGGGAGGCTATGGCTACACCTTC. It yields the protein CASSWGQGGYGYTF.

This sequence joins TRBV5-1 and TRBJ2-1; D gene uncertain. V lost 4 bases and J lost 5, with 13 bases in between. There are 14 residues in the CDR3. Germline loops: CDR1 SGHRS, CDR2 YFSETQ. In DNA form, the CDR3 reads TGCGCCAGCAGCCTAGGCTACACTAACAATGAGCAGTTCTTC. This encodes CASSLGYTNNEQFF.

The chain joins TRBV7-3 to TRBJ1-4; no reliable D call. The germline V and J ends were trimmed by 0 bases and 12 bases, with 8 bases remaining between them. CDR3 length: 12 amino acids. Germline loops: CDR1 SGHTA, CDR2 FQGTGA. This CDR3 reads CASSLTGRELFF. For the CDR3, the DNA is TGTGCCAGCAGCTTAACTGGCCGGGAACTGTTTTTT.

The rearrangement links TRBV7-3 to TRBJ2-1; D might be TRBD1 (7 bases). The length of the CDR3 is 14 residues. V dropped 4 bases and J dropped 4 bases, with 11 bases sitting between them. From germline, CDR1 is SGHTA and CDR2 FQGTGA. CDR3 in amino acids: CASSSQGGYNEQFF. The DNA for the CDR3 is TGTGCCAGCAGCTCGCAGGGGGGTTACAATGAGCAGTTCTTC.

The chain recombines TRBV7-9 with TRBJ2-7, with 8 bases matching TRBD2. The CDR3 has 16 amino acids. The germline gives CDR1 SEHNR, CDR2 FQNEAQ (reference sequence). V lost 5 bases to trimming and J lost 5 bases; unmatched junction nucleotides: 14. This chain's CDR3 is CASSPPSGSGVNEQYF. For the CDR3, the DNA is TGTGCCAGCAGCCCCCCTAGCGGGTCGGGCGTGAACGAGCAGTACTTC.

CDR3 bases: TGTGCCAGCAGTCCCCAAACAGATACGCAGTATTTT. Protein product: CASSPQTDTQYF. The chain has TRBV6-5 and TRBJ2-3; no firm D call. This CDR3 has 12 residues. V dropped 5 bases and J dropped 3 bases, with 6 bases sitting between them. The germline gives CDR1 MNHEY, CDR2 SVGAGI.

The table lists this clone with a count of one. The chain recombines TRBV28 with TRBJ2-3, with D unresolved. The ends were cut back, 0 bases at V and 2 bases at J, with 15 bases in the middle. The CDR3 runs to 17 residues. Germline loops: CDR1 MDHEN, CDR2 SYDVKM. Here the CDR3 DNA reads TGTGCCAGCAGTTTATGGGGCCCCTTTTCGGCCACAGATACGCAGTATTTT. It translates to CASSLWGPFSATDTQYF.

This sequence joins TRBV11-3 and TRBJ2-7; possibly TRBD1 for D (5 bases). Trimming took off 6 bases at V and 3 bases at J, with 18 bases between the two ends. Germline V gives CDR1 SGHNT, CDR2 YENEEA. The CDR3 covers 15 residues. CDR3 DNA: TGTGCCAGCAGACCGTGGGGCCGGATACTCTACGAGCAGTACTTC. Translation gives CASRPWGRILYEQYF.